The 22 T cell receptor beta chains in this list originate from one sample, sequenced in a study of blood T cell repertoires in COVID-19. Using immunoSEQ multiplex PCR, the repertoire was profiled, and TCRdb retains in-frame clones only, with some absent. Of 270,000 or so clones in the sample, about nine tenths were seen once. The sequencing sample was made of peripheral blood. All receptors come from a middle-aged woman who had recovered from COVID-19.

The chain carries TRBV4-1 and TRBJ1-5; TRBD1 is a possible D gene (6 bases). CDR1 and CDR2 (germline): MGHRA, YSYEKL. The CDR3 totals 16 residues. The germline V and J ends were trimmed by 0 bases and 2 bases, with 11 bases remaining between them. The CDR3 region is CASSQESQGGNQPQHF. DNA of the CDR3: TGCGCCAGCAGCCAAGAGTCACAGGGCGGCAATCAGCCCCAGCATTTT.

A remark on this clone: One end of the junction fails to match germline, which may point to a read error. This chain connects TRBV5-1 to TRBJ2-1; 7 nucleotides align to TRBD2. This CDR3 comprises 13 residues. Per germline, CDR1 SGHRS and CDR2 YFSETQ. The chain's CDR3 is CASSLAVGRERVF. CDR3 nucleotide sequence: TGCGCCAGCAGCTTGGCCGTGGGGCGGGAGCGGGTCTTC.

The rearrangement links TRBV5-4 to TRBJ1-1, with D perhaps TRBD1 (6 bases). The V end lost 4 bases, the J end lost 3 bases, and 13 bases lay between the germline ends. Per germline, CDR1 SGHNT and CDR2 YYREEE (reference sequence). The CDR3 extends over 14 amino acids. CDR3 sequence (DNA): TGTGCCAGCAGCCCGCAGGGGTGGGACACTGAAGCTTTCTTT. Its translation is CASSPQGWDTEAFF.

This chain joins TRBV28 and TRBJ2-7; 11 positions agree with TRBD2. CDR3 length: 14 residues. Germline CDR1 is MDHEN and CDR2 is SYDVKM. Unmatched junction bases numbered 7, after V lost 7 bases and J lost 5 bases. CDR3 sequence reads: CASTIAGGLNEQYF. In DNA form, the CDR3 reads TGTGCCAGCACCATAGCGGGAGGGTTAAACGAGCAGTACTTC.

The chain recombines TRBV6-6 with TRBJ2-4, with D perhaps matching TRBD1 (6 bases). V shed 2 bases and J shed 3 bases, with 8 bases lying between them. The CDR3 is 14 amino acids. Per the germline V gene, CDR1 is MNHNY and CDR2 is SVGAGI (reference sequence). The CDR3 sequence: CASSYPDSKNIQYF. Written as DNA, the CDR3 is TGTGCCAGCAGTTACCCGGACAGCAAAAACATTCAGTACTTC.

In the case of this clone: This specimen includes other DNA sequences encoding the same CDR3. The chain recombines TRBV27 with TRBJ2-7; 8 bases match TRBD2. Losses at the gene ends were 8 bases for V and 4 bases for J; bases not matched to a gene: 7. Germline V lookup: CDR1 MNHEY, CDR2 SMNVEV (reference sequence). The CDR3 loop spans 13 amino acids. The CDR3 protein is CASSLAGLYEQYF. The CDR3 nucleotides are TGTGCCAGCTCCCTAGCGGGCCTATACGAGCAGTACTTC.

This clone was observed once. The J gene is TRBJ1-5, the V gene TRBV5-8; unclear D gene. This CDR3 is 12 amino acids long. Germline CDR1 SGHTS, CDR2 YDEGEE. V was shortened by 0 bases and J by 5 bases, with 3 bases between the two germline ends. CDR3 in DNA: TGTGCCAGCAGCTTGGCGGATCAGCCCCAGCATTTT. It translates to CASSLADQPQHF.

This chain joins TRBV21-1 and TRBJ2-7; the tabulated D call, TRBD2, remains unverified against the DNA. TRBV21-1 is listed as a pseudogene. This CDR3 comprises 18 residues. CDR3 in DNA: TGTGCCAGCAGCCGGCGGGTAGCGGGAGGTGGTGACTCCTACGAGCAGTACTTC. Its translation is CASSRRVAGGGDSYEQYF.

The chain has TRBV6-2 or TRBV6-3 and TRBJ1-4, with unresolved D. V was shortened by 4 bases and J by 5 bases, with 5 bases between the two germline ends. The length of the CDR3 is 12 residues. The germline gives CDR1 MNHEY, CDR2 SVGEGT. CDR3 amino acids: CASSLENEKLFF. The CDR3 nucleotides read TGTGCCAGCAGTTTAGAGAATGAAAAACTGTTTTTT.

The rearrangement uses TRBV21-1 and TRBJ1-1; the D segment call TRBD1 is taken from the table without a DNA check. TRBV21-1 is a listed pseudogene. This CDR3 contains 17 residues. In DNA, the CDR3 is TGTGCCAGCCTCCAAGGCAGGGGGCGCGTAGGGAACACTGAAGCTTTCTTT. It translates to CASLQGRGRVGNTEAFF.

In this sample, this clone turned up a few times. V usage is TRBV4-1 and J usage is TRBJ1-5; 10 bases fit TRBD1. Trimming cost V 0 bases and J 6 bases; bases outside gene matches: 8. The CDR3 is 17 amino acids. The germline CDR1 and CDR2 sequences are MGHRA and YSYEKL. The CDR3 sequence is CASSQEGGQGTSQPQHF. The CDR3 DNA is TGCGCCAGCAGCCAAGAGGGGGGACAGGGGACGAGTCAGCCCCAGCATTTT.

In this sample, this clone turned up a few times. The V gene is TRBV29-1, the J gene TRBJ1-1; D gene uncertain. The CDR3 runs to 14 residues. V shed 6 bases and J shed 0 bases, with 14 bases lying between them. From germline, CDR1 is SQVTM and CDR2 ANQGSEA. CDR3 region: CSVESWPMNTEAFF. The CDR3 DNA reads as TGCAGCGTGGAGAGTTGGCCCATGAACACTGAAGCTTTCTTT.

For the CDR3, the DNA is TGCAGCGCTGGCGGCAGGATGAACACTGAAGCTTTCTTT. Protein product: CSAGGRMNTEAFF. V and J are TRBV29-1 and TRBJ1-1; D is uncertain. Germline lookup yields CDR1 SQVTM and CDR2 ANQGSEA. There are 13 residues in the CDR3. The germline V and J ends were trimmed by 7 bases and 0 bases, with 12 bases remaining between them. Full variable domain (missing parts from reference TRBV29-1 and TRBJ1-1): SAVISQKPSRDICQRGTSLTIQCQVDSQVTMMFWYRQQPGQSLTLIATANQGSEATYESGFVIDKFPISRPNLTFSTLTVSNMSPEDSSIYLCSAGGRMNTEAFFGQGTRLTVV.

J is TRBJ1-1 and V is TRBV5-5; D is undetermined. Trimming cost V 4 bases and J 4 bases, with 14 bases left between them. The CDR3 has 14 amino acids. Germline V lookup: CDR1 SGHKS, CDR2 YYEKEE (reference sequence). CDR3 sequence: CASSRPEAGTEAFF. The CDR3 nucleotides read TGTGCCAGCAGCCGACCGGAGGCGGGCACTGAAGCTTTCTTT. The complete variable domain, with remaining parts taken from reference TRBV5-5 and TRBJ1-1, reads DAGVTQSPTHLIKTRGQQVTLRCSPISGHKSVSWYQQVLGQGPQFIFQYYEKEERGRGNFPDRFSARQFPNYSSELNVNALLLGDSALYLCASSRPEAGTEAFFGQGTRLTVV.

The chain has TRBV5-6 and TRBJ2-2; 13 bases are a match to TRBD2. CDR1 and CDR2 (germline): SGHDT, YYEEEE. The V and J ends lost 0 bases and 8 bases, in that order; junction bases with no gene match: 4. The CDR3 is 16 amino acids. The CDR3 DNA reads as TGTGCCAGCAGCTTGGGACTAGCGGGAGGAGCAGGGGAGCTGTTTTTT. Translated: CASSLGLAGGAGELFF.

The chain carries TRBV3-1 (or the pseudogene TRBV3-2) and TRBJ2-1, with a possible D match to TRBD2 (6 bases). The CDR3 runs 15 residues. The V and J ends lost 3 bases and 7 bases respectively, with 16 bases between them. Germline CDR1 reads LGHDT; CDR2 reads YNNKEL (reference sequence). The CDR3 here is CASSHRDWGLNEQFF. DNA of the CDR3: TGTGCCAGCAGCCATAGGGACTGGGGCCTTAATGAGCAGTTCTTC.

This chain joins TRBV2 and TRBJ1-4, with TRBD1 as a possible D gene (6 bases). Deletions cut 7 bases from V and 4 bases from J, with 10 bases between. The CDR3 is 13 amino acids. Per germline, CDR1 SNHLY and CDR2 FYNNEI. This chain's CDR3 is CASTGTHNEKLFF. CDR3 coding DNA: TGTGCCAGCACCGGGACACATAATGAAAAACTGTTTTTT.

As to this clone: This sample also contains other DNA sequences that code for the same CDR3. V and J are TRBV18 and TRBJ2-2, with D possibly TRBD2 on 5 matching bases. V lost 3 bases, J lost 5 bases, and 7 bases lay in between. The CDR3 totals 13 residues. Germline V gene sequence: CDR1 KGHSH, CDR2 LQKENI. The CDR3 nucleotides are TGTGCCAGCTCACCGCGCGGGACCGGGGAGCTGTTTTTT. Its protein is CASSPRGTGELFF. Together with reference TRBV18 and TRBJ2-2, the CDR3 gives the full variable domain: NAGVMQNPRHLVRRRGQEARLRCSPMKGHSHVYWYRQLPEEGLKFMVYLQKENIIDESGMPKERFSAEFPKEGPSILRIQQVVRGDSAAYFCASSPRGTGELFFGEGSRLTVL.

The chain combines TRBV3-1 (or the pseudogene TRBV3-2) with TRBJ1-5, with D uncertain. Germline CDR1 reads LGHDT; CDR2 reads YNNKEL (reference sequence). The CDR3 covers 15 residues. Trimming removed 0 bases at V and 3 bases at J, with 9 bases between. The CDR3 protein is CASSQDSGVNQPQHF. CDR3 DNA: TGTGCCAGCAGCCAAGATAGCGGGGTCAATCAGCCCCAGCATTTT.

In its sample, this clone was seen a few times. The chain recombines TRBV7-8 with TRBJ2-2, with TRBD1 matching over 9 bases. Germline CDR1 is SGHVS and CDR2 is FQNEAQ. V dropped 5 bases and J dropped 4; count of bases not matched to a gene: 5. This CDR3 has 15 residues. CDR3 nucleotide sequence: TGTGCCAGCAGCGTACAGGGGGCGGGCACCGGGGAGCTGTTTTTT. It is translated as CASSVQGAGTGELFF.

This clone was seen a handful of times. The genes are TRBV6-2 or TRBV6-3 and TRBJ1-1; TRBD1 is a possible D gene (5 bases). Germline V lookup: CDR1 MNHEY, CDR2 SVGEGT. V was clipped by 1 base and J by 7 bases, with 10 bases between them. The CDR3 covers 13 residues. Here the CDR3 reads CASSYYRKGEAFF. The CDR3 DNA is TGTGCCAGCAGTTACTACAGGAAAGGTGAAGCTTTCTTT.

The chain employs TRBV5-1 and TRBJ2-7, with TRBD1 as a possible D gene (6 bases). This CDR3 region has 15 residues. Germline CDR1 is SGHRS and CDR2 is YFSETQ. The germline V and J ends were trimmed by 6 bases and 5 bases, with 21 bases remaining between them. CDR3: CASTPGQQLGHEQYF. CDR3 in DNA: TGCGCCAGCACCCCTGGACAGCAACTGGGGCACGAGCAGTACTTC.